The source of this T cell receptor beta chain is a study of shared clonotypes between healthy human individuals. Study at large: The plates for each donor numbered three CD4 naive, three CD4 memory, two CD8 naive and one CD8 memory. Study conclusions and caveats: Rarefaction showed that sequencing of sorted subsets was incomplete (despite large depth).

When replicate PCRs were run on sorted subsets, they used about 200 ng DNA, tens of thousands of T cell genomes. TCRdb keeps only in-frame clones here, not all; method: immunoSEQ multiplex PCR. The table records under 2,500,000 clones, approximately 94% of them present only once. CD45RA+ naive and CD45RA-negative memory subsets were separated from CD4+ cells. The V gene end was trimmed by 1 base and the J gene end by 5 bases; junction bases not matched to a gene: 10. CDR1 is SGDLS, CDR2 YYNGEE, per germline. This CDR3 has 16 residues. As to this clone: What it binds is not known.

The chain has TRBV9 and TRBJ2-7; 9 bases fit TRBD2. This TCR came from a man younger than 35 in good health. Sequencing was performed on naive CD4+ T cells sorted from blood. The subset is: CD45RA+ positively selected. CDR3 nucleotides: TGTGCCAGCAGCGTAACACTTGGGACTAGCATCCACGAGCAGTACTTC. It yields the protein CASSVTLGTSIHEQYF.